This passage covers 32 T cell receptor beta chains from one sample sequenced in a study of blood T cell repertoires in COVID-19. Libraries were prepared by immunoSEQ multiplex PCR; TCRdb keeps only in-frame clonotypes and omits some of them. The sample consists of more than 60,000 clones, about 87% of them appearing once. The sample was peripheral blood. The receptors here all came from a man aged 55 to 69 with acute or convalescent COVID-19.

The chain's CDR3 is CASSSRDREGNTIYF. CDR3 sequence (DNA): TGTGCCAGCAGCTCCCGGGACAGGGAGGGAAACACCATATATTTT. The chain combines TRBV7-9 with TRBJ1-3; 9 bases fit TRBD1. CDR3 length equals 15 residues. With 4 bases clipped from V and 4 bases from J, the junction kept 5 bases outside the gene matches. CDR1 and CDR2 from the germline V gene are SEHNR and FQNEAQ (reference sequence).

The genes are TRBV9 and TRBJ2-1, with TRBD2 identical over 9 bases. V shed 2 bases and J 5 bases; nucleotides not matched to a gene: 5. The germline CDR1 and CDR2 sequences are SGDLS and YYNGEE. The CDR3 sequence is 15 residues long. The CDR3 DNA reads as TGTGCCAGCAGCGTTTCTAGCGGGGATCACAATGAGCAGTTCTTC. Encoded protein: CASSVSSGDHNEQFF.

The gene calls are TRBV10-2 and TRBJ1-6; tentatively, D is TRBD1 (5 bases). The CDR3 runs to 16 residues. V was cut by 5 bases and J by 0 bases, with 11 bases left in between. Germline lookup yields CDR1 WSHSY and CDR2 SAAADI. The CDR3 loop reads CASSSTASSYNSPLHF. CDR3 nucleotide sequence: TGCGCCAGCAGTTCGACAGCGAGCTCCTATAATTCACCCCTCCACTTT.

This sequence joins TRBV10-3 and TRBJ2-2, with 8 nucleotides matching TRBD1. The CDR3 length is 17 residues. CDR1 and CDR2 (germline): ENHRY, SYGVKD. With 5 bases clipped from V and 3 bases from J, the junction kept 11 bases outside the gene matches. Here the CDR3 DNA reads TGTGCCATCAGTCAAACAGGGGGTAGTGGGGACACCGGGGAGCTGTTTTTT. Translating it yields CAISQTGGSGDTGELFF.

The chain carries TRBV10-3 and TRBJ2-5, with TRBD2 identical over 8 bases. Germline V gives CDR1 ENHRY, CDR2 SYGVKD. The CDR3 consists of 14 residues. Trimming took 3 bases from V and 7 from J; bases not matched to a gene: 7. CDR3 sequence: CAISDGLASGTQYF. In DNA form, the CDR3 reads TGTGCCATCAGTGACGGACTAGCCTCGGGGACCCAGTACTTC.

The J gene is TRBJ1-4, the V gene TRBV7-2, with 7 nucleotides matching TRBD1. The CDR3 is 14 amino acids. Germline CDR1 and CDR2: SGHTA and FQGNSA. V lost 2 bases to trimming and J lost 5 bases; unmatched junction nucleotides: 2. The CDR3 nucleotides are TGTGCCAGCAGCTTAAGGGGGCAGAATGAAAAACTGTTTTTT. Its translation is CASSLRGQNEKLFF. The full variable domain, completed using reference TRBV7-2 and TRBJ1-4, is GAGVSQSPSNKVTEKGKDVELRCDPISGHTALYWYRQSLGQGLEFLIYFQGNSAPDKSGLPSDRFSAERTGGSVSTLTIQRTQQEDSAVYLCASSLRGQNEKLFFGSGTQLSVL.

The chain employs TRBV19 and TRBJ2-6, with TRBD2 matching over 7 bases. Germline trimming cut 6 bases from V and 4 bases from J; bases unmatched to any gene: 9. Germline loops: CDR1 LNHDA, CDR2 SQIVND (reference sequence). This CDR3 spans 16 amino acids. The DNA of the CDR3 is TGTGCCAGTAGGCGGGGACGGGGGGACGGGGCCAACGTCCTGACTTTC. Protein: CASRRGRGDGANVLTF.

J is TRBJ1-3 and V is TRBV29-1; the D gene is possibly TRBD1 (6 bases). The germline V gene encodes CDR1 SQVTM and CDR2 ANQGSEA. Trimming shortened V by 6 bases and J by 0 bases, and 9 bases separated the two germline ends. This CDR3 region has 13 residues. The CDR3 sequence: CSVGTPSGNTIYF. The CDR3 nucleotides read TGCAGCGTCGGGACACCCTCTGGAAACACCATATATTTT.

The V and J genes are TRBV30 and TRBJ1-5; D uncertain. Per germline, CDR1 GTSNPN and CDR2 SVGIG (reference sequence). The V and J ends lost 2 bases and 4 bases respectively, with 12 bases between them. This CDR3 is 14 amino acids long. The CDR3 loop reads CAWSSPRRNQPQHF. CDR3 nucleotide sequence: TGTGCCTGGAGTTCCCCACGGCGGAATCAGCCCCAGCATTTT.

V gene TRBV7-9 combines with J gene TRBJ2-7; D is unclear. Trimming took off 3 bases at V and 6 bases at J, with 6 bases between the two ends. This CDR3 region has 11 residues. Germline lookup yields CDR1 SEHNR and CDR2 FQNEAQ (reference sequence). DNA for the CDR3: TGTGCCAGCAGCTTTGGGCCCGAGCAGTACTTC. It specifies CASSFGPEQYF.

CDR3: CSVEGQGAYNEQFF. The CDR3 DNA sequence: TGCAGCGTTGAGGGACAGGGGGCATACAATGAGCAGTTCTTC. V gene TRBV29-1 combines with J gene TRBJ2-1; 12 bases fit TRBD1. CDR1 is SQVTM, CDR2 ANQGSEA, per germline. V dropped 3 bases and J dropped 4; count of bases not matched to a gene: 1. The CDR3 runs 14 residues.

V usage is TRBV14 and J usage is TRBJ1-2; 7 bases align to TRBD1. With 3 bases clipped from V and 7 bases from J, the junction kept 8 bases outside the gene matches. From germline, CDR1 is SGHDN and CDR2 FVKESK. The CDR3 consists of 14 residues. The CDR3 here is CASSQRTGAGGYTF. DNA of the CDR3: TGTGCCAGCAGCCAGCGCACAGGGGCAGGTGGCTACACCTTC.

V gene TRBV7-2 combines with J gene TRBJ1-3; TRBD1 is a possible D gene (6 bases). Germline values: CDR1 SGHTA, CDR2 FQGNSA. There are 15 residues in the CDR3. The V end lost 6 bases, the J end lost 2 bases, and 14 bases lay between the germline ends. CDR3 protein: CASSARGNPGNTIYF. The CDR3 DNA follows: TGTGCCAGCAGTGCCAGGGGTAATCCTGGAAACACCATATATTTT.

Only one count was recorded for this clone. This rearrangement joins TRBV2 to TRBJ1-3, with D possibly being TRBD1 (6 bases). Trimming cost V 5 bases and J 4 bases, with 9 bases left between them. CDR1 is SNHLY, CDR2 FYNNEI, per germline. This CDR3 spans 13 amino acids. The CDR3 coding sequence is TGTGCCAGCAGTACAGGGTCGGGAAACACCATATATTTT. The encoded protein is CASSTGSGNTIYF.

The rearrangement joins TRBV30 to TRBJ1-1; tentative D call: TRBD1 (5 bases). The CDR3 runs 13 residues. V was shortened by 5 bases and J by 0 bases, with 10 bases between the two germline ends. From germline, CDR1 is GTSNPN and CDR2 SVGIG (reference sequence). The CDR3 is CAWSRGMNTEAFF. CDR3 bases: TGTGCCTGGTCTAGGGGAATGAACACTGAAGCTTTCTTT.

In nucleotides, the CDR3 is TGTGCCAGCAGTTACTCGGCAGGGAACACTGAAGCTTTCTTT. It codes for CASSYSAGNTEAFF. The J gene is TRBJ1-1, the V gene TRBV6-5; no firm D call. Germline assignment: CDR1 MNHEY and CDR2 SVGAGI. V lost 0 bases to trimming and J lost 1 base, with 6 bases between them. CDR3 length equals 14 residues.

V usage is TRBV29-1 and J usage is TRBJ2-2; 7 bases are a match to TRBD1. With V trimmed by 6 bases and J by 4 bases, 5 bases remained unmatched. Germline assignment: CDR1 SQVTM and CDR2 ANQGSEA. This CDR3 has 13 amino acids. The CDR3 reads CSVRQGSTGELFF. CDR3 coding DNA: TGCAGCGTCCGACAGGGTAGCACCGGGGAGCTGTTTTTT.

This clone was seen once. The gene calls are TRBV27 and TRBJ1-1; tentative D call: TRBD1 (6 bases). The germline CDR1 and CDR2 sequences are MNHEY and SMNVEV (reference sequence). The CDR3 covers 12 residues. Deletions cut 6 bases from V and 10 bases from J, with 15 bases between. The CDR3 is CASRRAQGTAFF. The CDR3 DNA is TGTGCCAGCAGGAGGGCGCAGGGGACAGCTTTCTTT.

The genes are TRBV27 and TRBJ1-1, with 7 bases fitting TRBD1. Germline V gene sequence: CDR1 MNHEY, CDR2 SMNVEV (reference sequence). J was trimmed by 0 bases and V by 2 bases; bases with no gene match: 6. CDR3 length: 16 amino acids. The CDR3: CASSLQGQNMNTEAFF. CDR3 DNA: TGTGCCAGCAGTTTACAGGGACAGAACATGAACACTGAAGCTTTCTTT.

The chain recombines TRBV2 with TRBJ1-2; perhaps TRBD1 as D (5 bases). The CDR3 covers 14 residues. Trimming pared 4 bases from V and 6 bases from J, leaving 15 bases between. The germline CDR1 and CDR2 sequences are SNHLY and FYNNEI. In DNA, the CDR3 is TGTGCCAGCAGTGGACAGTCGACCTCTGATGGCTACACCTTC. It translates to CASSGQSTSDGYTF.

V gene TRBV27 combines with J gene TRBJ2-6; no clear D gene. V lost 6 bases and J lost 4, with 13 bases in between. The CDR3 spans 15 residues. Germline assignment: CDR1 MNHEY and CDR2 SMNVEV (reference sequence). The CDR3 loop is CASSTSSRGANVLTF. The CDR3, as DNA: TGTGCCAGCAGCACTTCTTCTAGGGGGGCCAACGTCCTGACTTTC. Complete variable domain (other parts from reference TRBV27 and TRBJ2-6): EAQVTQNPRYLITVTGKKLTVTCSQNMNHEYMSWYRQDPGLGLRQIYYSMNVEVTDKGDVPEGYKVSRKEKRNFPLILESPSPNQTSLYFCASSTSSRGANVLTFGAGSRLTVL.

The chain is built from TRBV2 and TRBJ1-1; D might be TRBD1 (6 bases). The V end lost 10 bases, the J end lost 1 base, and 13 bases lay between the germline ends. Germline CDR1 reads SNHLY; CDR2 reads FYNNEI. The CDR3 is made up of 13 amino acids. The CDR3 reads CAITGQGNTEAFF. The CDR3, as DNA: TGTGCCATCACAGGGCAGGGGAACACTGAAGCTTTCTTT.

The chain recombines TRBV10-3 with TRBJ1-1; no reliable D call. V lost 3 bases and J 1 base, leaving 15 bases between the germline ends. The CDR3 totals 16 residues. Per the germline V gene, CDR1 is ENHRY and CDR2 is SYGVKD. CDR3 sequence (DNA): TGTGCCATCAGTGATTCCCCCTCCGGAGCGAACACTGAAGCTTTCTTT. Its protein product is CAISDSPSGANTEAFF.

This rearrangement joins TRBV5-5 to TRBJ1-1; the match to TRBD1 covers 8 bases. The CDR3 loop spans 12 amino acids. CDR1 and CDR2 (germline): SGHKS, YYEKEE (reference sequence). Unmatched junction bases numbered 2, after V lost 3 bases and J lost 7 bases. This CDR3 reads CASSSGGVEAFF. DNA of the CDR3: TGTGCCAGCAGCTCAGGGGGCGTTGAAGCTTTCTTT.

This chain connects TRBV5-1 to TRBJ2-3; 7 bases are a match to TRBD2. The CDR3 loop spans 14 amino acids. Germline CDR1 is SGHRS and CDR2 is YFSETQ. V was pared by 2 bases and J by 5 bases, with 5 bases of the junction left unmatched. As DNA, the CDR3 is TGCGCCAGCAGCTTCGAATCGGGGGGAGATACGCAGTATTTT. Its translation: CASSFESGGDTQYF.

This clone has just one count. V gene TRBV2 combines with J gene TRBJ2-1, with 8 bases matching TRBD1. J lost 5 bases, V lost 6 bases, and 6 bases had no gene match. Germline loops: CDR1 SNHLY, CDR2 FYNNEI. The CDR3 length is 14 residues. The CDR3 here is CASRAQGGHNEQFF. The CDR3, as DNA: TGTGCCAGCAGGGCACAGGGGGGACACAATGAGCAGTTCTTC. The full variable domain, its missing parts supplied by reference TRBV2 and TRBJ2-1, is EPEVTQTPSHQVTQMGQEVILRCVPISNHLYFYWYRQILGQKVEFLVSFYNNEISEKSEIFDDQFSVERPDGSNFTLKIRSTKLEDSAMYFCASRAQGGHNEQFFGPGTRLTVL.

CDR3 amino acids: CASSLSPLGQQLPGGYTF. CDR3 sequence (DNA): TGTGCCAGCAGCTTGTCACCCCTCGGACAGCAGCTACCCGGTGGCTACACCTTC. The chain couples TRBV5-4 to TRBJ1-2, with a tentative D call TRBD1 (6 bases). The V gene lost 1 base and the J gene lost 7 bases, with 26 bases spanning the gap. Germline V gene data show CDR1 as SGHNT and CDR2 as YYREEE (reference sequence). This CDR3 spans 18 amino acids.

The V call is TRBV28, the J call TRBJ2-3; 7 nucleotides align to TRBD2. V dropped 8 bases and J dropped 3; count of bases not matched to a gene: 8. This CDR3 has 14 residues. CDR1 MDHEN and CDR2 SYDVKM come from the germline V gene. The CDR3 loop is CASGWGGRTDTQYF. Written as DNA, the CDR3 is TGTGCCAGCGGCTGGGGGGGGAGGACAGATACGCAGTATTTT.

The chain links TRBV29-1 to TRBJ2-1; TRBD2 might be the D (6 bases). The CDR3 runs to 14 residues. The V end was cut by 4 bases, the J end by 5 bases, with 15 bases between. Germline lookup yields CDR1 SQVTM and CDR2 ANQGSEA. CDR3 loop: CSVVRVPGDNEQFF. CDR3 bases: TGCAGCGTTGTTAGGGTCCCGGGGGACAATGAGCAGTTCTTC.

This clone appeared a single time. The gene calls are TRBV18 and TRBJ2-2; a possible D gene is TRBD2 (7 bases). Germline V CDR1 and CDR2: KGHSH, LQKENI. The CDR3 contains 17 residues. Trimming removed 3 bases at V and 6 bases at J, with 20 bases between. Here the CDR3 reads CASSPIQDGGPAGELFF. In DNA form, the CDR3 reads TGTGCCAGCTCACCCATCCAGGACGGGGGGCCGGCCGGGGAGCTGTTTTTT.

V and J are TRBV4-3 and TRBJ1-3; possibly TRBD1 for D (5 bases). The V and J ends lost 4 bases and 1 base respectively, with 8 bases between them. Germline V CDR1 and CDR2: LGHNA, YSLEER. CDR3 size: 14 residues. CDR3 protein: CASSLGGSGNTIYF. The CDR3 DNA is TGCGCCAGCAGCCTCGGGGGTTCTGGAAACACCATATATTTT.

The chain is built from TRBV27 and TRBJ1-2; 10 bases agree with TRBD1. V shed 4 bases, J shed 6 bases, and the junction held 8 bases outside the gene matches. This CDR3 has 15 residues. The germline V gene has CDR1 MNHEY and CDR2 SMNVEV (reference sequence). The CDR3 nucleotides read TGTGCCAGCAGTTCTCCGGGACAGGGGATCGATGGCTACACCTTC. This gives the protein CASSSPGQGIDGYTF.